These 2 T cell receptor beta chains share one sample of origin, sequenced in a study of blood T cell repertoires in COVID-19 (dated by TCRdb to 2020 to 2022). To prepare the library, the immunoSEQ multiplex PCR assay was applied. TCRdb re-hosts the immuneACCESS table, in-frame sequences only. Its copies lack some clones; in the studies checked, an unresolved V gene accounts for under half of them, and the cause for the rest is not known. The sample table holds tens of thousands of clones, of which 80% to 90% were seen once. The top ten clones comprise 9.5% to 15% of the sample. The sample taken for sequencing was peripheral blood. The receptors stem from a human donor with active COVID-19. The donor label of this sample is uncertain.

The genes are TRBV5-1 and TRBJ2-2; tentative D call: TRBD1 (6 bases). The CDR3 totals 16 residues. V was trimmed by 0 bases and J by 8 bases, leaving 17 bases between them. The germline CDR1 and CDR2 sequences are SGHRS and YFSETQ. CDR3 region: CASSLEQGPLKGELFF. In nucleotides, the CDR3 is TGCGCCAGCAGCTTGGAACAGGGCCCCTTGAAGGGGGAGCTGTTTTTT.

This chain joins TRBV7-2 and TRBJ2-1; 8 bases are shared with TRBD2. The J segment lost 5 bases and the V segment lost 3 bases, leaving 6 bases of the junction unmatched. The CDR3 has 15 amino acids. Germline CDR1 SGHTA, CDR2 FQGNSA. The CDR3 nucleotides are TGTGCCAGCAGCTTCGGGAGGGGGGTACACAATGAGCAGTTCTTC. Encoded protein: CASSFGRGVHNEQFF.